Below, 26 T cell receptor beta chains from the same sample are listed, as sequenced in a study of neurological immune-mediated disorders. TCRdb re-analysed the 5' RACE reads in MiXCR, keeping a single row per CDR3 protein. The sample holds 35,000 to 45,000 distinct CDR3 sequences, around 10% seen once. Material: CD4+ T cells from blood. These receptors all stem from a woman in her twenties or thirties with HTLV-1-associated myelopathy (HAM/TSP).

This clonotype was detected ten times or more. The V call is TRBV12-3 or TRBV12-4, the J call TRBJ2-1; 15 nucleotides match TRBD2. The CDR3 runs 18 residues. V shed 4 bases, J shed 9 bases, and the junction held 13 bases outside the gene matches. Here the CDR3 reads CASSSAGTSGGPTGEQFF. The CDR3 DNA is TGTGCCAGCAGTTCGGCCGGGACTAGCGGGGGGCCCACGGGTGAGCAGTTCTTC.

This clonotype came up many times. This chain uses TRBV5-5 with TRBJ2-1; D ambiguous. Trimming stripped 1 base from V and 3 bases from J, with 17 bases between. Germline CDR1 is SGHKS and CDR2 is YYEKEE (reference sequence). There are 17 residues in the CDR3. The CDR3 loop reads CASSLSAVLNYYNEQFF. The CDR3 nucleotides are TGTGCCAGCAGCTTGTCAGCTGTCCTGAACTACTACAATGAGCAGTTCTTC.

This clonotype was seen a handful of times. The J gene is TRBJ1-2, the V gene TRBV18, with 8 nucleotides matching TRBD1. The CDR3 extends over 18 amino acids. Germline values: CDR1 KGHSH, CDR2 LQKENI. Trimming took 2 bases from V and 3 from J; bases not matched to a gene: 14. The CDR3 reads CASSPSLGDRPIYYGYTF. DNA for the CDR3: TGTGCCAGCTCACCATCTCTTGGGGACAGGCCTATATACTATGGCTACACCTTC.

This clonotype was recorded many times. The V and J genes are TRBV12-3 or TRBV12-4 and TRBJ1-5; tentatively, D is TRBD1 (5 bases). Trimming pared 4 bases from V and 4 bases from J, leaving 11 bases between. The CDR3 spans 14 residues. Written as DNA, the CDR3 is TGTGCCAGCAGTTCTCAGGGAAAGAATCAGCCCCAGCATTTT. It encodes CASSSQGKNQPQHF.

The rearrangement joins TRBV5-1 to TRBJ1-5; D is undetermined. The length of the CDR3 is 15 residues. Trimming pared 0 bases from V and 3 bases from J, leaving 10 bases between. Germline CDR1 is SGHRS and CDR2 is YFSETQ. The CDR3 loop reads CASSLDVEDNQPQHF. For the CDR3, the DNA is TGCGCCAGCAGCTTGGATGTGGAAGACAATCAGCCCCAGCATTTT.

This chain uses TRBV12-3 or TRBV12-4 with TRBJ2-7, with D perhaps matching TRBD1 (6 bases). This CDR3 is 15 amino acids long. V gave up 1 base and J gave up 2 bases, with 12 bases separating them. For the CDR3, the DNA is TGTGCCAGCAGTTTAGAAGACACAGGGACCTACGAGCAGTACTTC. The encoded protein is CASSLEDTGTYEQYF.

Only one count was recorded for this clonotype. This likely comes from a read error, as the CDR3 has no conserved phenylalanine or tryptophan at its end. The chain has TRBV9 and TRBJ2-7; the D gene is possibly TRBD2 (6 bases). The CDR3 has 11 amino acids. The V and J ends lost 8 bases and 4 bases respectively, with 10 bases between them. Germline-derived CDR1 and CDR2 are SGDLS and YYNGEE. CDR3: CASTSKYEQYL. The DNA for the CDR3 is TGTGCCAGTACTAGCAAATACGAGCAGTACTTA.

This clonotype showed up many times. The chain joins TRBV18 to TRBJ1-5; D possibly corresponds to TRBD1 (5 bases). CDR1 KGHSH and CDR2 LQKENI come from the germline V gene. With 2 bases removed from V and 6 bases from J, the gap between germline ends came to 11 bases. This CDR3 has 14 amino acids. In nucleotides, the CDR3 is TGTGCCAGCTCACCAGGCGGGGGATTTCAGCCCCAGCATTTT. As protein: CASSPGGGFQPQHF. The whole variable domain, filled in from reference TRBV18 and TRBJ1-5, reads NAGVMQNPRHLVRRRGQEARLRCSPMKGHSHVYWYRQLPEEGLKFMVYLQKENIIDESGMPKERFSAEFPKEGPSILRIQQVVRGDSAAYFCASSPGGGFQPQHFGDGTRLSIL.

This clonotype appeared many times. The CDR3: CASSESGNYGYTF. CDR3 bases: TGTGCCAGCTCCGAGTCGGGGAACTATGGCTACACCTTC. The chain is built from TRBV6-1 and TRBJ1-2; no firm D call. V was clipped by 8 bases and J by 2 bases, with 12 bases between them. Germline V gene sequence: CDR1 MNHNS, CDR2 SASEGT. This CDR3 is built from 13 residues.

This clonotype was found many times. The chain couples TRBV5-1 to TRBJ1-1, with no clear D. Trimming cost V 0 bases and J 0 bases, with 9 bases left between them. Germline CDR1 SGHRS, CDR2 YFSETQ. CDR3 length equals 15 residues. CDR3 in DNA: TGCGCCAGCAGCTTGGCTTCGGATGTGAACACTGAAGCTTTCTTT. Its translation is CASSLASDVNTEAFF.

There are many counts of this clonotype. The chain combines TRBV24-1 with TRBJ2-1, with 7 bases aligning to TRBD2. Germline V CDR1 and CDR2: KGHDR, SFDVKD. CDR3 length equals 13 residues. V lost 0 bases, J lost 10 bases, and 2 bases stayed unmatched. CDR3 in DNA: TGTGCCACCAGTGATTTGGGGGGACTAGAGCAGTTCTTC. Its protein product is CATSDLGGLEQFF.

This chain uses TRBV6-6 with TRBJ1-2; perhaps TRBD1 as D (5 bases). From germline, CDR1 is MNHNY and CDR2 SVGAGI (reference sequence). The CDR3 length is 12 residues. The ends were cut back, 11 bases at V and 2 bases at J, with 12 bases in the middle. CDR3 DNA sequence: TGTGCCGGCTGGGGCAGGAACTATGGCTACACCTTC. Its protein is CAGWGRNYGYTF.

This clonotype occurred many times. The chain combines TRBV7-8 with TRBJ1-3, with unresolved D. The ends were cut back, 3 bases at V and 2 bases at J, with 2 bases in the middle. Germline CDR1 SGHVS, CDR2 FQNEAQ. The CDR3 spans 12 residues. This CDR3 reads CASSFPGNTIYF. The CDR3 DNA sequence: TGTGCCAGCAGCTTTCCTGGAAACACCATATATTTT.

This clonotype was detected many times. The J gene is TRBJ1-1, the V gene TRBV20-1, with TRBD1 matching 9 bases. From germline, CDR1 is DFQATT and CDR2 SNEGSKA (reference sequence). There are 15 residues in the CDR3. V shed 6 bases, J shed 8 bases, and the junction held 16 bases outside the gene matches. CDR3 residues: CSAKDAGTGYLEAFF. The CDR3 DNA reads TGCAGTGCCAAAGATGCCGGGACAGGGTATCTAGAAGCTTTCTTT.

This clonotype was observed many times. The chain uses TRBV5-5 and TRBJ1-1; 8 bases are shared with TRBD1. The junction had 2 bases not matched to a gene; V was cut back by 4 bases and J by 3 bases. Germline CDR1 SGHKS, CDR2 YYEKEE (reference sequence). This CDR3 is built from 13 residues. The CDR3 nucleotides read TGTGCCAGCAGCCTACAGGGGGACACTGAAGCTTTCTTT. This encodes CASSLQGDTEAFF.

This clonotype is classed as medium-sized. The rearrangement links TRBV5-1 to TRBJ2-1; 8 bases agree with TRBD1. V trimming: 3 bases; J trimming: 0 bases; junction bases outside the gene matches: 2. CDR1 is SGHRS and CDR2 is YFSETQ in the germline V gene. This CDR3 region has 15 residues. CDR3 in DNA: TGCGCCAGCAGCTCAGGACAGGGCTCCTACAATGAGCAGTTCTTC. It is translated as CASSSGQGSYNEQFF.

The sample holds many counts of this clonotype. This chain uses TRBV18 with TRBJ2-7, with 8 bases aligning to TRBD2. V trimming: 3 bases; J trimming: 7 bases; junction bases outside the gene matches: 5. The CDR3 has 13 residues. CDR1 is KGHSH and CDR2 is LQKENI in the germline V gene. CDR3 bases: TGTGCCAGCTCACCTGGGGTAGCGGGGGAGCAGTACTTC. As protein: CASSPGVAGEQYF.

There are many counts of this clonotype. Here the CDR3 DNA reads TGTGCCAGCAGTCCGTACGGGATTTCTGGGGCCAACGTCCTGACTTTC. This sequence encodes CASSPYGISGANVLTF. J is TRBJ2-6 and V is TRBV12-3 or TRBV12-4; tentative D call: TRBD2 (5 bases). CDR3 length: 16 residues. The germline V and J ends were trimmed by 5 bases and 1 base, with 12 bases remaining between them.

This clonotype has a handful of counts. The chain joins TRBV5-6 to TRBJ2-7, with D tentatively TRBD1 (6 bases). The V gene's germline CDR1 is SGHDT and CDR2 YYEEEE. V lost 1 base and J lost 3, with 17 bases in between. This CDR3 is built from 16 residues. CDR3 DNA: TGTGCCAGCAGCTTGAGTTCCAGGGGTCGGGACTACGAGCAGTACTTC. Translation gives CASSLSSRGRDYEQYF.

Ten or more counts support this clonotype. The chain carries TRBV10-1 and TRBJ1-6; D is unresolved. The CDR3 loop spans 14 amino acids. Per the germline V gene, CDR1 is WNHNN and CDR2 is SYGVQD (reference sequence). V was clipped by 0 bases and J by 10 bases, with 10 bases between them. Here the CDR3 DNA reads TGCGCCAGCAGTGAGTCCGGGGTGGGATCACCCCTCCACTTT. The encoded protein is CASSESGVGSPLHF.

The rearrangement links TRBV19 to TRBJ2-7, with TRBD2 as a possible D gene (8 bases). The CDR3 contains 16 residues. Trimming took off 5 bases at V and 5 bases at J, with 22 bases between the two ends. The germline CDR1 and CDR2 sequences are LNHDA and SQIVND (reference sequence). The CDR3 region has the DNA TGTGCCAGTAGTCCACAAGGGACTAGAGGGGGCAACGAGCAGTACTTC. Residues: CASSPQGTRGGNEQYF. Drawing the rest from reference TRBV19 and TRBJ2-7, the complete variable domain is DGGITQSPKYLFRKEGQNVTLSCEQNLNHDAMYWYRQDPGQGLRLIYYSQIVNDFQKGDIAEGYSVSREKKESFPLTVTSAQKNPTAFYLCASSPQGTRGGNEQYFGPGTRLTVT.

This clonotype has a count of ten or more. This rearrangement joins TRBV5-1 to TRBJ2-1, with TRBD2 matching over 10 bases. CDR3 length: 16 residues. Germline-derived CDR1 and CDR2 are SGHRS and YFSETQ. J was trimmed by 4 bases and V by 3 bases; bases with no gene match: 7. Here the CDR3 reads CASSSWGLAPYNEQFF. The CDR3 coding sequence is TGCGCCAGCAGCTCATGGGGACTAGCGCCTTACAATGAGCAGTTCTTC.

In its sample, this clonotype was seen many times. V gene TRBV27 combines with J gene TRBJ2-1; 7 bases are a match to TRBD2. Per the germline V gene, CDR1 is MNHEY and CDR2 is SMNVEV (reference sequence). The CDR3 is 17 residues long. V trimming: 0 bases; J trimming: 3 bases; junction bases outside the gene matches: 8. The CDR3 DNA reads TGTGCCAGCAGTTTATCGGGACTATCGGTAAACTACAATGAGCAGTTCTTC. Translation gives CASSLSGLSVNYNEQFF.

The chain employs TRBV7-9 and TRBJ1-2; D call uncertain. Germline assignment: CDR1 SEHNR and CDR2 FQNEAQ (reference sequence). V was trimmed by 2 bases and J by 11 bases, leaving 12 bases between them. The CDR3 is 12 amino acids. CDR3 region: CASSLKPGRYTF. CDR3 nucleotides: TGTGCCAGCAGCTTAAAGCCGGGCAGATACACCTTC.

This clonotype has at least ten counts. V is TRBV3-1 and J is TRBJ2-2; no firm D call. Deletions cut 4 bases from V and 3 bases from J, with 3 bases between. The germline gives CDR1 LGHDT, CDR2 YNNKEL (reference sequence). CDR3 length: 12 amino acids. CDR3 nucleotides: TGTGCCAGCAGCCTGTACACCGGGGAGCTGTTTTTT. It is translated as CASSLYTGELFF.

The chain carries TRBV18 and TRBJ2-1; D is ambiguous. CDR1 KGHSH and CDR2 LQKENI come from the germline V gene. The V gene lost 6 bases and the J gene lost 0 bases, with 12 bases spanning the gap. This CDR3 spans 15 amino acids. The CDR3 region has the DNA TGTGCCAGCTCCCCCATGACACCCTCCTACAATGAGCAGTTCTTC. Its translation: CASSPMTPSYNEQFF.